The table lists the clone carrying this T cell receptor beta chain with many counts. This record comes from a study of spatial heterogeneity in lung cancer. Across the study: The follow-up PBMC samples were sequenced whenever they were available. The median time to follow-up was around 24 months after resection.

V lost 1 base and J lost 0, with 8 bases in between. CDR1 is SEHNR and CDR2 is FQNEAQ in the germline V gene (reference sequence). This CDR3 is built from 15 residues. TCRdb reprocessed the 5' RACE reads via MiXCR and lists one record per CDR3 protein. Of just over 70,000 distinct CDR3 sequences listed, 8% to 9.5% are singletons. The time point denotes: blood at routine non-recurrence follow-up after resection. Tumor, nontumor lung or frozen PBMC supplied whole RNA, sequenced without sorting. This sample comprised PBMCs, obtained at follow-up. This TCR derives from a female donor with early-stage non-small cell lung cancer. The chain joins TRBV7-9 to TRBJ2-3; D gene uncertain. The CDR3 spells CASSLGQGSTDTQYF. The CDR3 DNA is TGTGCCAGCAGCTTAGGACAAGGGAGCACAGATACGCAGTATTTT.